This T cell receptor beta chain appears in the sequencing data of a study of identical twins. Template switching added a universal primer site, and cDNA bore unique molecular identifiers. TCRdb itself ran the 5' RACE reads through MiXCR, one entry per CDR3 protein. The repertoire holds more than 200,000 distinct CDR3 sequences, with 11% to 15% as singletons. Ten or more counts support this clonotype. Trimming cost V 4 bases and J 3 bases, with 19 bases left between them. This CDR3 spans 16 amino acids. The clonotype comes from a woman aged 18-30 years in good health. Sequenced input: memory (CD45RO+) T cells sorted from blood. This chain links TRBV12-3 or TRBV12-4 with TRBJ2-7, with D tentatively TRBD2 (6 bases). As DNA, the CDR3 is TGTGCCAGCAGTTCCCGAGTCGGTCGGACTATCTACGAGCAGTACTTC. It codes for CASSSRVGRTIYEQYF.